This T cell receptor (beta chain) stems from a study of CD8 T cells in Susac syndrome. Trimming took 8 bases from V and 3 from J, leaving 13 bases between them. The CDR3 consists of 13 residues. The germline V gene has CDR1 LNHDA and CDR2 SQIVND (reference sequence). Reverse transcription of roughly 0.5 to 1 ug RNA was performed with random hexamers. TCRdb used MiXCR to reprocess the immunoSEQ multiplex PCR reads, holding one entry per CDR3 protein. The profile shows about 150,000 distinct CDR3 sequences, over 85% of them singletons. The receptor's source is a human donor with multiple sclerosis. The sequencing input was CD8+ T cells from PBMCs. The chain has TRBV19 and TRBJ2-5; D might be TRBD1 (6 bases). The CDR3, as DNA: TGTGCCAGTGGTTACAGGGACGAAGAGACCCAGTACTTC. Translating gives CASGYRDEETQYF.